Sequencing of this T cell receptor beta chain was carried out in a study of blood T cell repertoires in COVID-19. Study-wide background: Sites across the United States, Italy and Spain contributed samples from acute and convalescent COVID-19.

Authors' processing steps: Reference gene primer amplification gave nucleated cell count estimates. Sequenced by immunoSEQ multiplex PCR; TCRdb stores in-frame clones only, minus some. V and J calls and clone size are as listed in that table; D and trimming were resolved from the DNA. The sample shows around 620,000 clones, about 90% of them seen only once. This TCR came from a woman in her late teens or twenties with acute or convalescent COVID-19. Material: peripheral blood.

CDR3 nucleotides: TGTGCCAGCAGCTCTCGGGACAGGGGTGACTATGGCTACACCTTC. This translates into CASSSRDRGDYGYTF. V is TRBV9 and J is TRBJ1-2; 10 bases map to TRBD1. Germline assignment: CDR1 SGDLS and CDR2 YYNGEE. The CDR3 runs to 15 residues. The ends lost 4 bases at V and 3 bases at J; junction bases unmatched: 6.